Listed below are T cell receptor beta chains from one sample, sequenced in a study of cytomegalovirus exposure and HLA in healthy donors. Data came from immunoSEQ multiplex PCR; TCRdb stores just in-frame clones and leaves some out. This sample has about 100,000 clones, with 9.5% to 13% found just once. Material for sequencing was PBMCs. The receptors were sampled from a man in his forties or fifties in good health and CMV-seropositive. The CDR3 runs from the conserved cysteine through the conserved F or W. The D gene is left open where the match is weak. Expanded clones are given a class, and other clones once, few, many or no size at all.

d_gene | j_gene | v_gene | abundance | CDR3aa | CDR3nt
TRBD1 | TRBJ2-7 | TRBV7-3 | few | CASSLGGRGQEQYF | TGTGCCAGCAGCTTAGGGGGCAGGGGGCAAGAGCAGTACTTC
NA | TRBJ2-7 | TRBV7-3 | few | CASSYGGTPYKQYF | TGTGCCAGCAGCTATGGGGGGACTCCGTACAAGCAGTACTTC
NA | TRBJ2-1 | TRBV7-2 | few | CASSPIFRSTKNNEQFF | TGTGCCAGCAGCCCTATTTTTAGGAGTACTAAGAACAATGAGCAGTTCTTC
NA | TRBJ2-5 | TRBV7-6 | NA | CASSDRGDLGTQYF | TGTGCCAGCAGCGACCGGGGTGACCTAGGGACCCAGTACTTC
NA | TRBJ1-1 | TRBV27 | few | CASMAVRILGNTEAFF | TGTGCCAGCATGGCGGTACGGATCCTGGGGAACACTGAAGCTTTCTTT
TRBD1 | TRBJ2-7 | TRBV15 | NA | CATSRDRGTGTYEQYF | TGTGCCACCAGCAGAGATAGAGGGACAGGGACCTACGAGCAGTACTTC
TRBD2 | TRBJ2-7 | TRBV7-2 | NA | CASSPGLASYEQYF | TGTGCCAGCAGTCCGGGACTAGCGTCCTACGAGCAGTACTTC
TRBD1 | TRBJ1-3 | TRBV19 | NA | CASTRGQGKGYTIYF | TGTGCCAGTACCCGAGGACAGGGGAAAGGCTACACCATATATTTT
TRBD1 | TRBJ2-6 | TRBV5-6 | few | CASSQTGVGANVLTF | TGTGCCAGCAGCCAGACAGGGGTCGGGGCCAACGTCCTGACTTTC
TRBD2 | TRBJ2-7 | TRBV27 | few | CASSYGAGGPYEQYF | TGTGCCAGCAGTTACGGTGCGGGAGGGCCTTACGAGCAGTACTTC
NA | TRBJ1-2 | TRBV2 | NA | CASGGGEYGYTF | TGTGCCAGCGGGGGGGGAGAATATGGCTACACCTTC
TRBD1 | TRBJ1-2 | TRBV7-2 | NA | CASSLGQGALYGYTF | TGTGCCAGCAGCTTAGGTCAGGGGGCTCTCTATGGCTACACCTTC
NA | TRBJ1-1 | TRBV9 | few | CASSQWGNTEAFF | TGTGCCAGCAGCCAATGGGGCAACACTGAAGCTTTCTTT
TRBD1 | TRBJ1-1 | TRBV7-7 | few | CASSLANGQDNVNTEAFF | TGTGCTAGCAGCTTAGCGAACGGACAGGACAACGTGAACACTGAAGCTTTCTTT
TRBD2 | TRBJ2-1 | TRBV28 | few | CASSFPILAGGSRDYNEQFF | TGTGCCAGCAGTTTCCCAATCCTAGCGGGAGGAAGCAGGGACTACAATGAGCAGTTCTTC
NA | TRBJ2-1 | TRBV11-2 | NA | CASSFTRPEYNEQFF | TGTGCCAGCAGCTTTACTCGCCCCGAATACAATGAGCAGTTCTTC
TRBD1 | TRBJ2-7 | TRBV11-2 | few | CASSFYRDRVYEQYF | TGTGCCAGCAGCTTTTACCGGGACAGGGTGTACGAGCAGTACTTC
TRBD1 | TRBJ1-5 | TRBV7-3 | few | CASSLTGDRNQPQHF | TGTGCCAGCAGCTTAACGGGGGACAGGAATCAGCCCCAGCATTTT
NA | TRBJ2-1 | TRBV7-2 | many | CASSMGLNNEQFF | TGTGCCAGCAGCATGGGACTTAACAATGAGCAGTTCTTC
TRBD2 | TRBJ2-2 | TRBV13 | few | CASSFSAGEDTGELFF | TGTGCCAGCAGCTTTTCAGCGGGAGAGGACACCGGGGAGCTGTTTTTT
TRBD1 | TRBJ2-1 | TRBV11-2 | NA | CASSSSGGHGYNEQFF | TGTGCCAGCAGCTCATCAGGGGGTCACGGCTACAATGAGCAGTTCTTC
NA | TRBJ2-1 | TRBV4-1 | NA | CASSQVQGKQFF | TGCGCCAGCAGCCAAGTTCAGGGCAAGCAGTTCTTC
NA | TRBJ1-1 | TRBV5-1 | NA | CASSLQGSDTEAFF | TGCGCCAGCAGCCTACAGGGCTCGGACACTGAAGCTTTCTTT
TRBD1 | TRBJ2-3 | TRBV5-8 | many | CASFNRGRDTDTQYF | TGTGCCAGCTTCAACAGGGGGCGCGACACAGATACGCAGTATTTT
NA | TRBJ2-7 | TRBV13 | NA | CASSRRNLNYEQYF | TGTGCCAGCAGTAGGAGGAACCTTAACTACGAGCAGTACTTC
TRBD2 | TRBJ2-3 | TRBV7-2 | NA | CASRPGGPTDTQYF | TGTGCCAGCAGGCCGGGAGGGCCGACAGATACGCAGTATTTT
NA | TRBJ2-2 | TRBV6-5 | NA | CASSYAGLGTGELFF | TGTGCCAGCAGTTACGCGGGCCTGGGCACCGGGGAGCTGTTTTTT
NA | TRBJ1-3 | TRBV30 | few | CAWSPTTSGNTIYF | TGTGCCTGGAGTCCCACTACCTCTGGAAACACCATATATTTT
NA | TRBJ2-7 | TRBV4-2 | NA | CASSKGTLSSEQYF | TGTGCCAGCAGCAAAGGGACTTTATCGAGCGAGCAGTACTTC
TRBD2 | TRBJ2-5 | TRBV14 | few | CASSQSGGQWETQYF | TGTGCCAGCAGCCAATCGGGAGGCCAATGGGAGACCCAGTACTTC
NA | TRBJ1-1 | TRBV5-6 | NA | CASSFGGAEAFF | TGTGCCAGCAGCTTCGGGGGGGCTGAAGCTTTCTTT
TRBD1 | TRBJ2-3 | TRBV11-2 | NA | CASSLQGARVTDTQYF | TGTGCCAGCAGCCTACAGGGGGCTAGGGTCACAGATACGCAGTATTTT
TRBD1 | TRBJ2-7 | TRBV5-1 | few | CASSSTGGFYEQYF | TGCGCCAGCAGCTCTACAGGGGGTTTCTACGAGCAGTACTTC
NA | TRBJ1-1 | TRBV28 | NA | CASRSNTEAFF | TGTGCCAGCAGATCAAACACTGAAGCTTTCTTT
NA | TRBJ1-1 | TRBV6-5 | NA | CASSYSRGGNTEAFF | TGTGCCAGCAGTTACTCGAGGGGGGGGAACACTGAAGCTTTCTTT
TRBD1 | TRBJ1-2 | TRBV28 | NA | CASSFPRTGGYGYTF | TGTGCCAGCAGTTTTCCCCGGACAGGAGGGTATGGCTACACCTTC
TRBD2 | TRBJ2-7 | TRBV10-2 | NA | CASSAQGGLFFEQYF | TGCGCCAGCAGTGCCCAGGGAGGGCTTTTTTTCGAGCAGTACTTC
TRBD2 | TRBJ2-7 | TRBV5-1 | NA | CASTPLTSGSYEQYF | TGCGCCAGCACCCCATTGACTAGCGGATCCTACGAGCAGTACTTC
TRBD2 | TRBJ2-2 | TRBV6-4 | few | CASSDSSGGGSRELFF | TGTGCCAGCAGTGACTCGTCGGGAGGGGGGTCCCGGGAGCTGTTTTTT
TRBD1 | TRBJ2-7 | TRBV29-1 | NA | CSAQGQGIYEQYF | TGCAGCGCCCAGGGACAGGGTATATACGAGCAGTACTTC
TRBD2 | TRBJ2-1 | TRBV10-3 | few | CAISGGLAGGRRWEQFF | TGTGCCATCAGTGGGGGACTAGCGGGAGGGCGTCGATGGGAGCAGTTCTTC
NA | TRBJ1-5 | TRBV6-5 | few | CASSSGGLGNQPQHF | TGTGCCAGCAGTTCGGGGGGGCTTGGCAATCAGCCCCAGCATTTT
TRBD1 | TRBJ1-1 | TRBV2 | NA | CASSEDRANTEAFF | TGTGCCAGCAGTGAGGACAGGGCGAACACTGAAGCTTTCTTT
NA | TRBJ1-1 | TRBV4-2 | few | CASSPKQGVGVVTEAFF | TGTGCCAGCAGCCCTAAACAGGGTGTCGGCGTCGTTACTGAAGCTTTCTTT
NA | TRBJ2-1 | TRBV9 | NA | CASSVYSSGEQFF | TGTGCCAGCAGCGTATATTCGTCGGGTGAGCAGTTCTTC
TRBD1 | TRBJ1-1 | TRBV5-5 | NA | CASSWDRGNTEAFF | TGTGCCAGCAGCTGGGACAGGGGTAACACTGAAGCTTTCTTT
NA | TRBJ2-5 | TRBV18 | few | CASSPDEGEETQYF | TGTGCCAGCTCACCTGATGAGGGTGAGGAGACCCAGTACTTC
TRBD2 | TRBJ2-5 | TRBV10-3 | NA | CAISESIRTSGRYQETQYF | TGTGCCATCAGTGAGTCGATTAGGACTAGCGGGAGATACCAAGAGACCCAGTACTTC
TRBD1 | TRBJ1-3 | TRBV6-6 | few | CASSPDRVSGNTIYF | TGTGCCAGCAGTCCGGACAGGGTCTCTGGAAACACCATATATTTT
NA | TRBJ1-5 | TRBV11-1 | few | CASSLSGDQPQHF | TGTGCCAGCAGCTTATCAGGGGACCAGCCCCAGCATTTT
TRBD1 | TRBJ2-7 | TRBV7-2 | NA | CASKTGGGYEQYF | TGTGCCAGCAAGACAGGGGGCGGCTACGAGCAGTACTTC
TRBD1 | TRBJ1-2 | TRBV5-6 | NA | CASSLGVGTAF | TGTGCCAGCAGCTTGGGAGTAGGGACAGCCTTC
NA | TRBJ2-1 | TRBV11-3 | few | CARPGNSYNEQFF | TGTGCCAGACCCGGTAACTCCTACAATGAGCAGTTCTTC
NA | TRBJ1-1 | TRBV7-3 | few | CASSPEGGAGTEAFF | TGTGCCAGCAGCCCCGAGGGGGGGGCTGGCACTGAAGCTTTCTTT
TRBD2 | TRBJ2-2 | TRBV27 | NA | CASPSPSTVAASNGRANTGELFF | TGTGCCAGCCCCAGCCCATCGACAGTCGCGGCGTCTAACGGGAGGGCGAACACCGGGGAGCTGTTTTTT
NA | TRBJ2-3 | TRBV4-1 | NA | CASSHLSGTPTDTQYF | TGCGCCAGCAGCCACCTTAGCGGAACTCCCACAGATACGCAGTATTTT
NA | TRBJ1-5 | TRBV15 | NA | CATSRDRDYYQPQHF | TGTGCCACCAGCAGAGATCGAGACTACTATCAGCCCCAGCATTTT
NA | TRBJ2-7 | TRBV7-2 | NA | CASRRGTQYEQYF | TGTGCCAGTCGACGAGGTACCCAATACGAGCAGTACTTC
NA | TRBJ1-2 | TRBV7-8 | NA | CASSPFGLGYTF | TGTGCCAGCAGCCCCTTCGGGTTAGGCTACACCTTC